The clone carrying this T cell receptor beta chain has ten or more counts. V was shortened by 0 bases and J by 6 bases, with 7 bases between the two germline ends. Germline-derived CDR1 and CDR2 are SGHRS and YFSETQ. This CDR3 contains 13 residues. These data originate in a study of T-cell reconstitution after alpha-beta-depleted transplantation in children. For TCRbeta, the library was prepared with unique molecular identifiers. From the PCR reads, TCRdb called clonotypes with MiXCR, one entry per CDR3 protein. The sample lists 640,000 or so distinct CDR3 sequences; approximately 15% were seen once. V and J are TRBV5-1 and TRBJ2-1; D gene ambiguous. The sequence was collected from a human donor who donated a stem cell graft to a child with acute myeloid leukemia. Source: PBMCs from the stem cell graft donor, taken from the stem cell graft. The CDR3 sequence: CASSLALTNEQFF. The CDR3, as DNA: TGCGCCAGCAGCTTGGCCTTAACCAATGAGCAGTTCTTC. The full variable domain, rest sourced from reference TRBV5-1 and TRBJ2-1, is KAGVTQTPRYLIKTRGQQVTLSCSPISGHRSVSWYQQTPGQGLQFLFEYFSETQRNKGNFPGRFSGRQFSNSRSEMNVSTLELGDSALYLCASSLALTNEQFFGPGTRLTVL.